These 29 T cell receptor beta chains were sequenced from one sample in a study of siplizumab effects on memory and regulatory T cells. Repertoires were generated with immunoSEQ multiplex PCR, while TCRdb's copy carries only in-frame clones and drops some. The repertoire holds 85,000 to 90,000 clones, with 80% to 90% as singletons. The sample comprised CD4+ T cells sorted from blood. These receptors came from a human donor in good health.

The chain links TRBV6-5 to TRBJ2-2; 10 bases match TRBD1. The J segment lost 4 bases and the V segment lost 4 bases, leaving 6 bases of the junction unmatched. The CDR3 consists of 16 residues. The germline CDR1 and CDR2 sequences are MNHEY and SVGAGI. CDR3 DNA sequence: TGTGCCAGCAGTTGGGGGACAGGGGTCGGCACCGGGGAGCTGTTTTTT. Translated, it gives CASSWGTGVGTGELFF.

This chain uses TRBV28 with TRBJ2-7; D is perhaps TRBD2 (6 bases). The CDR3 covers 12 residues. Per germline, CDR1 MDHEN and CDR2 SYDVKM. Trimming shortened V by 3 bases and J by 3 bases, and 6 bases separated the two germline ends. In nucleotides, the CDR3 is TGTGCCAGCAGTTTGGGACTCTACGAGCAGTACTTC. Encoded protein: CASSLGLYEQYF.

The rearrangement links TRBV6-1 to TRBJ1-5, with D unclear. Germline-derived CDR1 and CDR2 are MNHNS and SASEGT. The CDR3 extends over 15 amino acids. V was trimmed by 3 bases and J by 3 bases, leaving 12 bases between them. In nucleotides, the CDR3 is TGTGCCAGCAGTGACATCCTTAGTTCCAATCAGCCCCAGCATTTT. Amino acid sequence: CASSDILSSNQPQHF.

In its sample, this clone was seen once. The rearrangement links TRBV7-9 to TRBJ2-3; D is uncertain. Germline CDR1 reads SEHNR; CDR2 reads FQNEAQ (reference sequence). The CDR3 consists of 13 residues. Between the trimmed V and J ends, which lost 0 bases and 6 bases, there was a span of 7 bases. The CDR3: CASSLAGSDTQYF. CDR3 DNA: TGTGCCAGCAGCTTAGCGGGGTCGGATACGCAGTATTTT.

The J gene is TRBJ2-3, the V gene TRBV7-9, with a tentative D call TRBD2 (6 bases). The CDR3 is 14 residues long. The germline V gene encodes CDR1 SEHNR and CDR2 FQNEAQ (reference sequence). V lost 7 bases and J 0 bases, leaving 11 bases between the germline ends. DNA for the CDR3: TGTGCCAGCACCGGACTACAGAGCACAGATACGCAGTATTTT. It specifies CASTGLQSTDTQYF.

The V gene is TRBV7-9, the J gene TRBJ2-1; 12 bases fit TRBD2. With V trimmed by 3 bases and J by 9 bases, 9 bases remained unmatched. This CDR3 comprises 16 residues. Looked up from germline, CDR1 is SEHNR and CDR2 is FQNEAQ (reference sequence). The CDR3 DNA reads TGTGCCAGCAGCTTTATACTAGCGGGAGGAAACGGTGAGCAGTTCTTC. It codes for CASSFILAGGNGEQFF.

This chain links TRBV28 with TRBJ2-7; 8 bases fit TRBD2. CDR3 length: 14 residues. The germline V gene encodes CDR1 MDHEN and CDR2 SYDVKM. The ends lost 7 bases at V and 4 bases at J; junction bases unmatched: 9. The CDR3 bases are TGTGCCAGCATCGGCGGGAGGATTAGGTACGAGCAGTACTTC. It specifies CASIGGRIRYEQYF.

The rearrangement joins TRBV7-9 to TRBJ1-2; D gene unclear. Per germline, CDR1 SEHNR and CDR2 FQNEAQ (reference sequence). Trimming stripped 1 base from V and 8 bases from J, with 14 bases between. The CDR3 sequence is 14 residues long. CDR3 in DNA: TGTGCCAGCAGCTTAGATTTCAGGCATCGGGGCTACACCTTC. It specifies CASSLDFRHRGYTF. The full variable domain, its missing parts supplied by reference TRBV7-9 and TRBJ1-2, is DTGVSQNPRHKITKRGQNVTFRCDPISEHNRLYWYRQTLGQGPEFLTYFQNEAQLEKSRLLSDRFSAERPKGSFSTLEIQRTEQGDSAMYLCASSLDFRHRGYTFGSGTRLTVV.

V usage is TRBV27 and J usage is TRBJ1-2; D is unresolved. Germline values: CDR1 MNHEY, CDR2 SMNVEV (reference sequence). The CDR3 is 13 residues long. The V and J ends lost 2 bases and 2 bases respectively, with 6 bases between them. In DNA form, the CDR3 reads TGTGCCAGCAGTTTAAATCAGAACTATGGCTACACCTTC. This codes for CASSLNQNYGYTF.

The chain uses TRBV30 and TRBJ1-3; D unclear. V lost 0 bases, J lost 0 bases, and 12 bases lay in between. Germline V gene data show CDR1 as GTSNPN and CDR2 as SVGIG (reference sequence). The CDR3 sequence is 16 residues long. The CDR3 sequence: CAWSVLHQISGNTIYF. CDR3 nucleotides: TGTGCCTGGAGTGTACTCCATCAGATCTCTGGAAACACCATATATTTT.

V and J are TRBV19 and TRBJ2-7; 8 nucleotides match TRBD2. Trimming took 3 bases from V and 2 from J; bases not matched to a gene: 15. Germline V gene lookup returns CDR1 LNHDA and CDR2 SQIVND (reference sequence). This CDR3 has 18 residues. The CDR3 DNA reads TGTGCCAGTAGTATCCGAGGGACGGCTCCCGGGAGGGCCTACGAGCAGTACTTC. Its protein product is CASSIRGTAPGRAYEQYF.

The CDR3 coding sequence is TGTGCCAGCCAGGACGGGAACACCGGGGAGCTGTTTTTT. Protein: CASQDGNTGELFF. The rearrangement links TRBV9 to TRBJ2-2; unclear D gene. This CDR3 spans 13 amino acids. CDR1 is SGDLS and CDR2 is YYNGEE in the germline V gene. V gave up 7 bases and J gave up 1 base, with 8 bases separating them.

The V call is TRBV2, the J call TRBJ2-5, with TRBD1 as a possible D gene (5 bases). The V end was cut by 6 bases, the J end by 5 bases, with 13 bases between. The CDR3 is 13 amino acids. Germline CDR1 is SNHLY and CDR2 is FYNNEI. Here the CDR3 DNA reads TGTGCCAGCAGCCCCCTTAGGGGTGAGACCCAGTACTTC. Protein sequence: CASSPLRGETQYF.

This clone was recorded once. The chain combines TRBV6-5 with TRBJ2-7, with TRBD1 matching over 8 bases. The assigned J gene may be wrong: the sequence end matches TRBJ2-5 better. Per germline, CDR1 MNHEY and CDR2 SVGAGI. The CDR3 contains 11 residues. The CDR3 is CASSTGGTQYF. In nucleotides, the CDR3 is TGTGCCAGCAGTACAGGGGGGACCCAGTACTTC.

CDR3 loop: CASTGTFNTGELFF. The CDR3 DNA is TGTGCCAGCACCGGGACTTTTAACACCGGGGAGCTGTTTTTT. The V gene is TRBV7-2, the J gene TRBJ2-2, with a tentative D call TRBD2 (6 bases). Germline CDR1 SGHTA, CDR2 FQGNSA. Trimming removed 7 bases at V and 2 bases at J, with 11 bases between. The CDR3 has 14 amino acids.

V gene TRBV6-4 combines with J gene TRBJ2-7; D not resolved. CDR3 length: 10 amino acids. The germline gives CDR1 MRHNA, CDR2 SNTAGT. V was clipped by 3 bases and J by 6 bases, with 3 bases between them. CDR3 in amino acids: CASSEAEQYF. CDR3 coding DNA: TGTGCCAGCAGTGAGGCCGAGCAGTACTTC.

This rearrangement joins TRBV14 to TRBJ2-4, with 7 bases identical to TRBD2. CDR1 and CDR2 from the germline V gene are SGHDN and FVKESK. The CDR3 length is 14 residues. Trimming removed 1 base from V and 6 bases from J; junction bases left unmatched: 3. The CDR3 DNA reads as TGTGCCAGCAGCCAAGCGGGAGGCGGAAACATTCAGTACTTC. Translation: CASSQAGGGNIQYF. The whole variable domain, remainder taken from reference TRBV14 and TRBJ2-4, is EAGVTQFPSHSVIEKGQTVTLRCDPISGHDNLYWYRRVMGKEIKFLLHFVKESKQDESGMPNNRFLAERTGGTYSTLKVQPAELEDSGVYFCASSQAGGGNIQYFGAGTRLSVL.

The chain is built from TRBV9 and TRBJ2-7; D gene uncertain. Looked up from germline, CDR1 is SGDLS and CDR2 is YYNGEE. The CDR3 contains 13 residues. Trimming left V 0 bases short and J 3 bases short, with 7 bases between. As DNA, the CDR3 is TGTGCCAGCAGCGTAGGGGTTGACTACGAGCAGTACTTC. Translation gives CASSVGVDYEQYF.

This chain uses TRBV7-8 with TRBJ1-2, with 7 bases matching TRBD1. With V trimmed by 5 bases and J by 6 bases, 6 bases remained unmatched. This CDR3 is 13 amino acids long. Germline CDR1 and CDR2: SGHVS and FQNEAQ. The CDR3 loop is CASSPRDRNGYTF. CDR3 DNA: TGTGCCAGCAGCCCAAGGGACAGAAATGGCTACACCTTC.

The V gene is TRBV30, the J gene TRBJ1-2; no clear D. The germline V and J ends were trimmed by 0 bases and 3 bases, with 11 bases remaining between them. CDR1 and CDR2 (germline): GTSNPN, SVGIG (reference sequence). The CDR3 is made up of 14 amino acids. The CDR3 DNA sequence: TGTGCCTGGAGTGTACAGACCGCGTACTATGGCTACACCTTC. It is translated as CAWSVQTAYYGYTF.

The rearrangement links TRBV7-3 to TRBJ2-1; tentative D call: TRBD2 (6 bases). The germline V gene has CDR1 SGHTA and CDR2 FQGTGA. This CDR3 has 15 amino acids. Trimming stripped 3 bases from V and 7 bases from J, with 16 bases between. CDR3 protein: CASSFDYLAGNEQFF. CDR3 sequence (DNA): TGTGCCAGCAGCTTTGACTACCTCGCGGGGAATGAGCAGTTCTTC.

The rearrangement joins TRBV6-5 to TRBJ1-3; 7 nucleotides line up with TRBD1. In germline, CDR1 is MNHEY, CDR2 SVGAGI. CDR3 length: 15 amino acids. Germline trimming cut 5 bases from V and 2 bases from J; bases unmatched to any gene: 6. The CDR3 bases are TGTGCCAGCAGTAGACAGGGACTGGCTGGAAACACCATATATTTT. Translation gives CASSRQGLAGNTIYF.

This chain links TRBV28 with TRBJ2-3; D not certain. Germline values: CDR1 MDHEN, CDR2 SYDVKM. The CDR3 is made up of 14 amino acids. Trimming cost V 2 bases and J 6 bases, with 12 bases left between them. The CDR3 nucleotides are TGTGCCAGCAGTTTAGCGAGAGGCAGCGATACGCAGTATTTT. Protein product: CASSLARGSDTQYF.

This clone was counted a few times. The chain employs TRBV28 and TRBJ1-5; D is possibly TRBD1 (5 bases). From germline, CDR1 is MDHEN and CDR2 SYDVKM. CDR3 size: 11 residues. V dropped 3 bases and J dropped 11 bases, with 8 bases sitting between them. The CDR3 protein is CASSLGEAQHF. For the CDR3, the DNA is TGTGCCAGCAGTTTGGGGGAGGCCCAGCATTTT.

The genes are TRBV15 and TRBJ2-6, with 8 bases that match TRBD2. Germline V gene lookup returns CDR1 LNHNV and CDR2 YYDKDF (reference sequence). With 3 bases clipped from V and 3 bases from J, the junction kept 7 bases outside the gene matches. The CDR3 extends over 17 amino acids. The CDR3 nucleotides are TGTGCCACCAGCAGGAGCTCGGGAGGGGTTGGGGCCAACGTCCTGACTTTC. Translated: CATSRSSGGVGANVLTF.

This clone was found once. This chain joins TRBV15 and TRBJ1-3; no reliable D call. This CDR3 spans 16 amino acids. Germline loops: CDR1 LNHNV, CDR2 YYDKDF (reference sequence). Trimming removed 1 base from V and 0 bases from J, with 10 bases in between. The CDR3 spells CATSRGRQASGNTIYF. DNA of the CDR3: TGTGCCACCAGCAGAGGGAGGCAGGCCTCTGGAAACACCATATATTTT.

This chain uses TRBV27 with TRBJ1-4, with a possible D match to TRBD1 (6 bases). Germline lookup yields CDR1 MNHEY and CDR2 SMNVEV (reference sequence). V was shortened by 4 bases and J by 5 bases, with 11 bases between the two germline ends. The CDR3 runs to 14 residues. The CDR3 protein is CASSSTGWNEKLFF. The CDR3 DNA reads as TGTGCCAGCAGTTCAACAGGGTGGAATGAAAAACTGTTTTTT.

The gene calls are TRBV5-4 and TRBJ2-1; weak D call: TRBD2 (5 bases). CDR1 is SGHNT, CDR2 YYREEE, per germline (reference sequence). Trimming left V 3 bases short and J 6 bases short, with 10 bases between. This CDR3 comprises 13 residues. The CDR3: CASSSASSNEQFF. The CDR3 nucleotides read TGTGCCAGCAGCTCCGCTAGCAGCAATGAGCAGTTCTTC.

This chain joins TRBV28 and TRBJ2-3, with 9 bases that match TRBD2. The CDR3 length is 16 residues. Germline V gives CDR1 MDHEN, CDR2 SYDVKM. J was trimmed by 4 bases and V by 4 bases; bases with no gene match: 9. The CDR3 coding sequence is TGTGCCAGCAGTTCCATTAGCGGGAGATCCGCAGATACGCAGTATTTT. Translating it yields CASSSISGRSADTQYF. Variable domain in full (rest from reference TRBV28 and TRBJ2-3): DVKVTQSSRYLVKRTGEKVFLECVQDMDHENMFWYRQDPGLGLRLIYFSYDVKMKEKGDIPEGYSVSREKKERFSLILESASTNQTSMYLCASSSISGRSADTQYFGPGTRLTVL.